This is a list of T cell receptor beta chains from one sample in a study of blood T cell repertoires in COVID-19. Sequenced by immunoSEQ multiplex PCR; TCRdb stores in-frame clones only, minus some. The data contain 150,000 to 200,000 clones, approximately 86% of them singletons. The sample taken for sequencing was peripheral blood. These receptors came from a man between 65 and 79 years old with acute or convalescent COVID-19. The CDR3 runs from the conserved cysteine through the conserved F or W. D genes are given only for firm matches.

CDR3: CASIVGGGEGGEQFF
DNA: TGTGCCAGCATCGTAGGCGGCGGGGAGGGAGGTGAGCAGTTCTTC
V: TRBV28
J: TRBJ2-1
D: TRBD2

CDR3: CASSQLRGNPQETQYF
DNA: TGTGCCAGCAGCCAACTTCGCGGGAACCCACAAGAGACCCAGTACTTC
V: TRBV14
J: TRBJ2-5
D: -

CDR3: CATGSTQPQHF
DNA: TGCGCGACAGGGAGTACTCAGCCCCAGCATTTT
V: TRBV20-1
J: TRBJ1-5
D: TRBD1

CDR3: CSVEDVRGARSSYNEQFF
DNA: TGCAGCGTTGAAGATGTCCGGGGGGCCCGGAGCTCCTACAATGAGCAGTTCTTC
V: TRBV29-1
J: TRBJ2-1
D: -

CDR3: CASSEGSGREGLGEQYF
DNA: TGTGCCAGCAGTGAAGGTAGCGGGAGAGAGGGGCTTGGCGAGCAGTACTTC
V: TRBV25-1
J: TRBJ2-7
D: TRBD2

CDR3: CASSRGRGQGELFF
DNA: TGTGCCAGCAGCCGTGGCAGGGGGCAAGGGGAGCTGTTTTTT
V: TRBV3-1/TRBV3-2
J: TRBJ2-2
D: TRBD1

CDR3: CASSPGQGYNSPLHF
DNA: TGCGCCAGCAGCCCGGGACAGGGGTATAATTCACCCCTCCACTTT
V: TRBV5-1
J: TRBJ1-6
D: TRBD1

CDR3: CASSYGLTGPKLFF
DNA: TGTGCCAGCAGTTACGGGCTGACAGGTCCAAAACTGTTTTTT
V: TRBV6-5
J: TRBJ1-4
D: -

CDR3: CASSQKRGGWETQYF
DNA: TGTGCCAGCAGTCAGAAAAGGGGCGGATGGGAGACCCAGTACTTC
V: TRBV6-2/TRBV6-3
J: TRBJ2-5
D: -

CDR3: CASSVEGNIQYF
DNA: TGTGCCAGCAGCGTCGAGGGAAACATTCAGTACTTC
V: TRBV7-2
J: TRBJ2-4
D: -

CDR3: CASSLGGVDQPQHF
DNA: TGTGCCAGCAGCCTGGGGGGGGTAGATCAGCCCCAGCATTTT
V: TRBV28
J: TRBJ1-5
D: -

CDR3: CASSFWREGMNTEAFF
DNA: TGCGCCAGCAGCTTTTGGAGGGAGGGAATGAACACTGAAGCTTTCTTT
V: TRBV5-1
J: TRBJ1-1
D: -

CDR3: CASSLGGTGIDEQYF
DNA: TGTGCCAGCAGCTTAGGTGGGACAGGGATAGACGAGCAGTACTTC
V: TRBV7-9
J: TRBJ2-7
D: TRBD1

CDR3: CASSETLAGTYEQYF
DNA: TGTGCCAGCAGTGAAACATTAGCGGGGACCTACGAGCAGTACTTC
V: TRBV6-1
J: TRBJ2-7
D: TRBD2